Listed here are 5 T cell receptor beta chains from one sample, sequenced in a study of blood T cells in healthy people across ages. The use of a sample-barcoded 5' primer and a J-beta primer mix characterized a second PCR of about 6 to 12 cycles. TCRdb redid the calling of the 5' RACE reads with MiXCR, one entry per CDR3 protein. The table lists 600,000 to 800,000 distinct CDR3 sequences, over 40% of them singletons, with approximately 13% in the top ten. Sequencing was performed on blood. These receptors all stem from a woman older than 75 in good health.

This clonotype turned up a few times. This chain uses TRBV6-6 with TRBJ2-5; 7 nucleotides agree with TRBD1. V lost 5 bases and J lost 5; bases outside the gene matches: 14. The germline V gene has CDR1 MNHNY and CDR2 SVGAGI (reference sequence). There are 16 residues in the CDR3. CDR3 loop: CASSPDRDPRGETQYF. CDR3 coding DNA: TGTGCCAGCAGTCCTGACCGGGACCCCAGGGGGGAGACCCAGTACTTC.

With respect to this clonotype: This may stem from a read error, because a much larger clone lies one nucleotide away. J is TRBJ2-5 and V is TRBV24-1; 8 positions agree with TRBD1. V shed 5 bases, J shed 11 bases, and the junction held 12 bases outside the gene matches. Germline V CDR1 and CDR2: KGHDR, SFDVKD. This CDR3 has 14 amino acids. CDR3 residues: CATSGTGKGSEQYF. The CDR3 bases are TGTGCCACCAGTGGGACAGGGAAAGGGTCTGAGCAGTACTTC.

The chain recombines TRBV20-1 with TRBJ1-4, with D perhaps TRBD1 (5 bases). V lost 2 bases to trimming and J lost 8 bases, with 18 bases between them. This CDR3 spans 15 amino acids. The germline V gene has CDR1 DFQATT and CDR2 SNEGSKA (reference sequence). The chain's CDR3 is CSARPRLRQSEKLFF. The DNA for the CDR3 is TGCAGTGCTAGACCCAGACTCCGACAGAGCGAAAAACTGTTTTTT.

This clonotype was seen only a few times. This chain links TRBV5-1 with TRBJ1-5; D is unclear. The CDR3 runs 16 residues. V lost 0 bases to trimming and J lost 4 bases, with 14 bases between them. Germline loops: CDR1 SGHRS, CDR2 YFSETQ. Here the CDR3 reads CASSLGWERGNQPQHF. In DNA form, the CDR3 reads TGCGCCAGCAGCTTGGGATGGGAGCGCGGGAATCAGCCCCAGCATTTT.

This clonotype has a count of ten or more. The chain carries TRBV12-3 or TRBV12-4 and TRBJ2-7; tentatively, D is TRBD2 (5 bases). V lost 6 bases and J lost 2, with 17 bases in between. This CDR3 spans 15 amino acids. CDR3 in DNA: TGTGCCAGCAGCGGGGTCTTCCCTAACCCCTACGAGCAGTACTTC. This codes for CASSGVFPNPYEQYF.